The 19 T cell receptor beta chains in this list originate from one sample, sequenced in a study of T cells in Graves' hyperthyroidism and ophthalmopathy. TCR beta CDR3 region amplification was performed from RNA transcripts. The HTBI primer set served for first-round RT-PCR of the TCR CDR3. TCRdb reprocessed the multiplex PCR reads via MiXCR and lists one record per CDR3 protein. Here the sample spans around 300,000 distinct CDR3 sequences, around 13% being singletons. The sequenced material came from blood. Receptors originate from a woman between 25 and 40 years old with Graves' hyperthyroidism.

In its sample, this clonotype was seen a few times. The chain couples TRBV6-1 to TRBJ1-2; 7 bases are shared with TRBD1. CDR3 length equals 15 residues. The germline gives CDR1 MNHNS, CDR2 SASEGT. Trimming at V came to 9 bases and at J to 8 bases, leaving 18 bases not matched to a gene. The DNA of the CDR3 is TGTGCCAGTCGTGGGAGTTCAGGGGGGACGGGAGGCTACACCTTC. This translates into CASRGSSGGTGGYTF.

The V call is TRBV7-2, the J call TRBJ1-2; no clear D gene. Trimming stripped 5 bases from V and 8 bases from J, with 12 bases between. The CDR3 length is 12 residues. Germline values: CDR1 SGHTA, CDR2 FQGNSA. In DNA, the CDR3 is TGTGCCAGCAGCCCTGAGTTTGGAGGCTACACCTTC. Protein sequence: CASSPEFGGYTF.

J is TRBJ2-5 and V is TRBV7-2; no reliable D call. Germline CDR1 reads SGHTA; CDR2 reads FQGNSA. The CDR3 has 14 residues. Trimming removed 5 bases at V and 0 bases at J, with 10 bases between. In nucleotides, the CDR3 is TGTGCCAGCAGCATAGTAGACAACCAAGAGACCCAGTACTTC. Amino acid sequence: CASSIVDNQETQYF.

This clonotype appeared a few times. The chain couples TRBV5-4 to TRBJ2-7; no definite D call. The V and J ends lost 4 bases and 0 bases respectively, with 11 bases between them. This CDR3 region has 14 residues. Germline lookup yields CDR1 SGHNT and CDR2 YYREEE (reference sequence). CDR3 loop: CASSPQGPSYEQYF. The CDR3 bases are TGTGCCAGCAGCCCGCAAGGCCCCTCCTACGAGCAGTACTTC.

This clonotype was recorded at least ten times. The V and J genes are TRBV20-1 and TRBJ1-1; no clear D gene. V was shortened by 3 bases and J by 4 bases, with 18 bases between the two germline ends. CDR3 size: 15 residues. Looked up from germline, CDR1 is DFQATT and CDR2 is SNEGSKA (reference sequence). In DNA form, the CDR3 reads TGCAGTGCTAGCCCCGGACCGGCTGATAGCACTGAAGCTTTCTTT. This translates into CSASPGPADSTEAFF.

The chain recombines TRBV6-1 with TRBJ1-5; D is ambiguous. V dropped 5 bases and J dropped 1 base, with 18 bases sitting between them. CDR1 and CDR2 (germline): MNHNS, SASEGT. The CDR3 spans 17 residues. This CDR3 reads CASSNPLLTASNQPQHF. The CDR3 DNA follows: TGTGCCAGCAGTAATCCCCTCCTTACAGCCAGCAATCAGCCCCAGCATTTT.

This clonotype was observed many times. The chain carries TRBV20-1 and TRBJ2-7; 11 bases match TRBD2. V lost 5 bases to trimming and J lost 3 bases; unmatched junction nucleotides: 6. This CDR3 comprises 14 residues. Germline CDR1 DFQATT, CDR2 SNEGSKA (reference sequence). This chain's CDR3 is CSAGGTSGHYEQYF. In DNA, the CDR3 is TGCAGTGCTGGAGGGACTAGCGGCCACTACGAGCAGTACTTC.

This clonotype was counted a few times. J is TRBJ1-5 and V is TRBV27; 9 bases fit TRBD1. The ends lost 3 bases at V and 4 bases at J; junction bases unmatched: 4. There are 15 residues in the CDR3. The germline V gene encodes CDR1 MNHEY and CDR2 SMNVEV (reference sequence). In nucleotides, the CDR3 is TGTGCCAGCAGTTTTTCGGACAGGGGAAATCAGCCCCAGCATTTT. Its translation: CASSFSDRGNQPQHF.

This clonotype has ten or more counts. The V gene is TRBV6-1, the J gene TRBJ1-2; D remains ambiguous. The V gene lost 3 bases and the J gene lost 8 bases, with 10 bases spanning the gap. The CDR3 extends over 12 amino acids. CDR1 and CDR2 from the germline V gene are MNHNS and SASEGT. The CDR3 sequence: CASSDRTGGYTF. The CDR3 coding sequence is TGTGCCAGCAGTGATCGGACCGGGGGCTACACCTTC.

This clonotype occurred many times. The V and J genes are TRBV28 and TRBJ2-1; 16 positions match TRBD2. Germline CDR1 MDHEN, CDR2 SYDVKM. The V gene end was trimmed by 3 bases and the J gene end by 9 bases; junction bases not matched to a gene: 11. The CDR3 sequence is 18 residues long. Here the CDR3 reads CASSLPSGTSGRGSEQFF. DNA of the CDR3: TGTGCCAGCAGTTTGCCCTCCGGGACTAGCGGGAGGGGGAGTGAGCAGTTCTTC.

This clonotype was counted a few times. This sequence joins TRBV24-1 and TRBJ1-2; D uncertain. The CDR3 length is 14 residues. V gave up 3 bases and J gave up 5 bases, with 12 bases separating them. Germline lookup yields CDR1 KGHDR and CDR2 SFDVKD. The CDR3 reads CATSDKDGPYGYTF. CDR3 in DNA: TGTGCCACCAGTGATAAGGACGGACCATATGGCTACACCTTC.

This clonotype was seen repeatedly, ten times or more. The CDR3 coding sequence is TGTGCCAGCACTCCCTCGGCAGGGACCACTGAAGCTTTCTTT. This translates into CASTPSAGTTEAFF. J is TRBJ1-1 and V is TRBV12-3 or TRBV12-4; D possibly corresponds to TRBD1 (5 bases). Trimming took off 7 bases at V and 4 bases at J, with 16 bases between the two ends. The CDR3 runs 14 residues.

J is TRBJ2-1 and V is TRBV13; either TRBD1 or TRBD2 may fit D (6 bases each). The germline V gene encodes CDR1 PRHDT and CDR2 FYEKMQ (reference sequence). Trimming removed 5 bases from V and 7 bases from J, with 18 bases in between. This CDR3 has 15 amino acids. DNA for the CDR3: TGTGCCAGCAGCCCCCCAGGGGTGGGGGGAAATGAGCAGTTCTTC. Translation: CASSPPGVGGNEQFF.

This clonotype appeared many times. This chain links TRBV28 with TRBJ1-1; D possibly corresponds to TRBD1 (6 bases). The V gene lost 2 bases and the J gene lost 5 bases, with 12 bases spanning the gap. The germline CDR1 and CDR2 sequences are MDHEN and SYDVKM. CDR3 length: 14 residues. The CDR3 loop reads CASSLRYTGTEAFF. The CDR3 nucleotides read TGTGCCAGCAGTTTACGCTATACAGGGACTGAAGCTTTCTTT.

This clonotype was found many times. V usage is TRBV6-1 and J usage is TRBJ1-4; D gene ambiguous. Germline V lookup: CDR1 MNHNS, CDR2 SASEGT. The CDR3 totals 14 residues. Trimming stripped 6 bases from V and 0 bases from J, with 8 bases between. The CDR3 coding sequence is TGTGCCAGCAGGTCCGTTGCAACTAATGAAAAACTGTTTTTT. Amino acids: CASRSVATNEKLFF.

The V call is TRBV27, the J call TRBJ2-1; D may correspond to TRBD1 or TRBD2 (5 bases each). Germline CDR1 reads MNHEY; CDR2 reads SMNVEV (reference sequence). V was cut by 5 bases and J by 5 bases, with 13 bases left in between. The CDR3 length is 14 residues. Here the CDR3 DNA reads TGTGCCAGCAGTCGGGGCAGGAGAGACAATGAGCAGTTCTTC. Protein: CASSRGRRDNEQFF.

This clonotype was found a few times. This sequence joins TRBV12-5 and TRBJ2-1, with unresolved D. There are 15 residues in the CDR3. Germline values: CDR1 LGHNT, CDR2 FRNRAP. Trimming took 9 bases from V and 1 from J, leaving 16 bases between them. CDR3 in amino acids: CASANSGRSYNEQFF. The CDR3 coding sequence is TGTGCTAGCGCGAACTCTGGGCGGTCCTACAATGAGCAGTTCTTC.

Comments on this clonotype: A much larger clone differs by one base, so this may be a read error. The conserved closing phenylalanine or tryptophan is absent in this CDR3, likely reflecting a read error. The rearrangement joins TRBV12-3 or TRBV12-4 to TRBJ2-7, with TRBD2 identical over 7 bases. J was trimmed by 5 bases and V by 1 base; bases with no gene match: 8. The CDR3 covers 15 residues. The CDR3 region is CASSLDPAGADEQYL. As DNA, the CDR3 is TGTGCCAGCAGTTTAGACCCGGCGGGAGCCGACGAGCAGTACCTC.

This clonotype was recorded at least ten times. The V and J genes are TRBV12-5 and TRBJ2-7; D unresolved. The CDR3 runs 13 residues. With 7 bases removed from V and 0 bases from J, the gap between germline ends came to 10 bases. CDR1 is LGHNT, CDR2 FRNRAP, per germline. As DNA, the CDR3 is TGTGCTAGTGTAGGGCATAGCTCCTACGAGCAGTACTTC. Translation gives CASVGHSSYEQYF.